Only a few counts were recorded for the clone carrying this T cell receptor beta chain. The antigen is not known. The data are from a study of early T cells in non-severe SARS-CoV-2 infection. Across the whole study: Bulk RNA from unsorted whole blood was sequenced; chains were unpaired. Study conclusions and caveats: A preference for anti-spike CD8 responses marked VDJdb matching, which missed private and CD4 specificities.

Germline CDR1 and CDR2: LGHNA and YNFKEQ. The CDR3 runs to 14 residues. Deletions cut 4 bases from V and 1 base from J, with 8 bases between. The TCR library protocol was used to attach unique molecular identifiers. These identifiers were attached to individual cDNA molecules. TCRdb re-called the 5' RACE reads through MiXCR, storing one row per CDR3 protein. The table includes 55,000 to 80,000 distinct CDR3 sequences, 11% detected once. Input material: whole blood. The gene calls are TRBV4-2 and TRBJ1-3, with D tentatively TRBD1 (6 bases). The receptor comes from an adult who was a healthcare worker with PCR-confirmed SARS-CoV-2 infection or an uninfected control (not recorded which). CDR3 residues: CASSLGGSGNTIYF. The CDR3 DNA sequence: TGTGCCAGCAGCCTAGGGGGATCTGGAAACACCATATATTTT.